This T cell receptor beta chain derives from a study of shared clonotypes between healthy human individuals. Study at large: A couple of women and three men aged 18 to 49 made up the donors.

The table came from immunoSEQ multiplex PCR; TCRdb's copy has only in-frame clones and leaves some out. The data hold some 2,000,000 clones, with approximately 94% observed a single time. The naive CD8 subset, CD45RO-negative cells positively selected for CCR7, excluded terminally differentiated effector memory CD45RA+ cells. The study drew its donors from healthy HIV-negative adults without recent acute infections or vaccinations. Sequencing used naive CD8+ T cells sorted from blood. The clonotype was recovered from a man younger than 30 in good health.

The CDR3: CASSLDLGGLDGYTF. Here the CDR3 DNA reads TGTGCCAGCAGCCTAGACCTCGGGGGGTTAGATGGCTACACCTTC. The chain is built from TRBV7-2 and TRBJ1-2; TRBD1 is a possible D gene (5 bases). Germline V gene data show CDR1 as SGHTA and CDR2 as FQGNSA. The V gene lost 5 bases and the J gene lost 6 bases, with 19 bases spanning the gap. The CDR3 has 15 residues. Full variable domain (outside the CDR3, taken from reference TRBV7-2 and TRBJ1-2): GAGVSQSPSNKVTEKGKDVELRCDPISGHTALYWYRQSLGQGLEFLIYFQGNSAPDKSGLPSDRFSAERTGGSVSTLTIQRTQQEDSAVYLCASSLDLGGLDGYTFGSGTRLTVV.